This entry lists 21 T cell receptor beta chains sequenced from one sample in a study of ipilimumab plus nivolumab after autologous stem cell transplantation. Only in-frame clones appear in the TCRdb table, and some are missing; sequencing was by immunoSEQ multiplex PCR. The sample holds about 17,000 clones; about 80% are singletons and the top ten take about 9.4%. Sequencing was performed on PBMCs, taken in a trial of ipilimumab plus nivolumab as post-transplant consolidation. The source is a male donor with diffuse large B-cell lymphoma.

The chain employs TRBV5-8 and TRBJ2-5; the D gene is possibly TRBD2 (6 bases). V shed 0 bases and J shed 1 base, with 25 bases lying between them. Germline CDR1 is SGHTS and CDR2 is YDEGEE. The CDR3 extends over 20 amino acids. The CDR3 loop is CASSLDEPALRRALQETQYF. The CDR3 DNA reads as TGTGCCAGCAGCTTGGATGAACCCGCCCTGCGGAGGGCCCTCCAAGAGACCCAGTACTTC.

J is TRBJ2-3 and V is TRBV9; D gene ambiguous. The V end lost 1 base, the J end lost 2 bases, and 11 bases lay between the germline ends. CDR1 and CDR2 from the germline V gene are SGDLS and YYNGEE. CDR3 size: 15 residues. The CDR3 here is CASSVTPAHTDTQYF. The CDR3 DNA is TGTGCCAGCAGCGTAACTCCCGCGCACACAGATACGCAGTATTTT.

CDR3 protein: CASRRGGVSTGELFF. As DNA, the CDR3 is TGTGCCAGCAGGAGGGGGGGGGTTAGCACCGGGGAGCTGTTTTTT. The chain uses TRBV6-1 and TRBJ2-2; D is perhaps TRBD2 (7 bases). The germline V gene has CDR1 MNHNS and CDR2 SASEGT. Trimming cost V 6 bases and J 4 bases, with 15 bases left between them. This CDR3 spans 15 amino acids.

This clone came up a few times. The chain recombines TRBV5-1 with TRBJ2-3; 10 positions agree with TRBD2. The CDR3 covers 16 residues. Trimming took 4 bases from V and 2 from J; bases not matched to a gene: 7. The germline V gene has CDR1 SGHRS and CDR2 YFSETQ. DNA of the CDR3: TGCGCCAGCAGCGCACCGGGACTAGCGCCCACAGATACGCAGTATTTT. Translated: CASSAPGLAPTDTQYF.

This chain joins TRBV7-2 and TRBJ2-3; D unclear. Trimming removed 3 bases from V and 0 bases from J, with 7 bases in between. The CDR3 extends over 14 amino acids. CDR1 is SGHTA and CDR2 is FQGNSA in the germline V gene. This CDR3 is CASSFGGSTDTQYF. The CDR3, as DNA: TGTGCCAGCAGCTTTGGCGGCAGCACAGATACGCAGTATTTT.

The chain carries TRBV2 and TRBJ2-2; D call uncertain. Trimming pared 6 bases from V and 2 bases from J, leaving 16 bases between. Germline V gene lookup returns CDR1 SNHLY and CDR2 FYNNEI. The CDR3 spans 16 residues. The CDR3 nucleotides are TGTGCCAGCAGGGCACATGGAGACATTAACACCGGGGAGCTGTTTTTT. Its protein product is CASRAHGDINTGELFF.

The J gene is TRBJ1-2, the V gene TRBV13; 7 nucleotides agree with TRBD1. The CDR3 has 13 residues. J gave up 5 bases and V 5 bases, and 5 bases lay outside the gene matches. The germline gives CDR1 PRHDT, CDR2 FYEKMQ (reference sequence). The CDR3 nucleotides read TGTGCCAGCAGCCCAGGGACAGCTTATGGCTACACCTTC. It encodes CASSPGTAYGYTF.

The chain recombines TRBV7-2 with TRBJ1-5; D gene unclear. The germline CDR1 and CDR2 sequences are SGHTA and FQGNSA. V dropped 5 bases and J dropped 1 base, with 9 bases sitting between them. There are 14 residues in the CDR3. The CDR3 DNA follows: TGTGCCAGCAGCGAGTTTGGAAGCAATCAGCCCCAGCATTTT. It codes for CASSEFGSNQPQHF.

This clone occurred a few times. In nucleotides, the CDR3 is TGCGCCAGCAGCTTTTATAGGGCCGTGGACGAGCAGTACTTC. Its protein product is CASSFYRAVDEQYF. This sequence joins TRBV5-1 and TRBJ2-7; D is uncertain. Germline CDR1 reads SGHRS; CDR2 reads YFSETQ. This CDR3 is 14 amino acids long. Trimming took 2 bases from V and 5 from J, leaving 14 bases between them. The complete variable domain, with remaining parts taken from reference TRBV5-1 and TRBJ2-7, reads KAGVTQTPRYLIKTRGQQVTLSCSPISGHRSVSWYQQTPGQGLQFLFEYFSETQRNKGNFPGRFSGRQFSNSRSEMNVSTLELGDSALYLCASSFYRAVDEQYFGPGTRLTVT.

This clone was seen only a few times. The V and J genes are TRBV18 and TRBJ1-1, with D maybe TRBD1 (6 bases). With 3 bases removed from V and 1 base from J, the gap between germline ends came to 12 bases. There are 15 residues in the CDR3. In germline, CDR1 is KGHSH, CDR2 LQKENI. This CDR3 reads CASSPEDSPNTEAFF. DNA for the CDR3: TGTGCCAGCTCACCCGAGGACAGCCCGAACACTGAAGCTTTCTTT.

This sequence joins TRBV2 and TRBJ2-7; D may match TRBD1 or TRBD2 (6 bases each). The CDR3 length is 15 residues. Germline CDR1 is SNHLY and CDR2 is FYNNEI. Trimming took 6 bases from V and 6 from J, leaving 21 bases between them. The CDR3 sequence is CASRENDQKGGEQYF. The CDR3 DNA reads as TGTGCCAGCAGGGAGAACGACCAAAAGGGGGGCGAGCAGTACTTC.

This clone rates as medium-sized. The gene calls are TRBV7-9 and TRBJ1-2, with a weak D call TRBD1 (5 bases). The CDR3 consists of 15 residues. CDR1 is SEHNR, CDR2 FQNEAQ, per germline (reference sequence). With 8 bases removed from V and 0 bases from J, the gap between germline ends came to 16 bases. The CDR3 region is CASRHRDRTNYGYTF. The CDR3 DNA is TGTGCCAGCCGCCACCGGGACCGCACTAACTATGGCTACACCTTC.

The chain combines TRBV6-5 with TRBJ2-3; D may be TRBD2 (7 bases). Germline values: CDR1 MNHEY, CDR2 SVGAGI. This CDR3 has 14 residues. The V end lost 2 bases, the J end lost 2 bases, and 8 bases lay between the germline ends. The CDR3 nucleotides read TGTGCCAGCAGTTACGCGGGGGCCACAGATACGCAGTATTTT. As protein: CASSYAGATDTQYF.

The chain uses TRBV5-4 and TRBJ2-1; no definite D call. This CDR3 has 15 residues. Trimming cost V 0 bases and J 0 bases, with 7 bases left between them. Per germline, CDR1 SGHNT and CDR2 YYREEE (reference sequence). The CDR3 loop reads CASSLGSTSYNEQFF. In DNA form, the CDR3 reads TGTGCCAGCAGCTTGGGTTCCACCTCCTACAATGAGCAGTTCTTC.

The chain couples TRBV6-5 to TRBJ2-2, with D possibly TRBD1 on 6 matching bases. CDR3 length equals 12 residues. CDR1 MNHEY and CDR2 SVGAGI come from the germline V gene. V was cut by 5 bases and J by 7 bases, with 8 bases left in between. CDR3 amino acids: CASSQGFGELFF. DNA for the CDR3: TGTGCCAGCAGTCAGGGGTTCGGGGAGCTGTTTTTT.

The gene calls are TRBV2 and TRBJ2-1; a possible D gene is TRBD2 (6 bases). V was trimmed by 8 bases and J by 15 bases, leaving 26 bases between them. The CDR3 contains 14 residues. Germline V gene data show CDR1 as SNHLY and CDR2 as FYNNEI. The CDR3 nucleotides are TGTGCCAGCGTCGGGGTCCGGGGGAGGATAAGGGGGTTCTTC. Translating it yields CASVGVRGRIRGFF.

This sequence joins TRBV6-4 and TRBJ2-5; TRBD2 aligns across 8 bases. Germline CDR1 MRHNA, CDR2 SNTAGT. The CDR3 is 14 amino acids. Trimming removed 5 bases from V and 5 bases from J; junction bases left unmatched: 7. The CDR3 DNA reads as TGTGCCAGCAGTTTAAAGCGGGGGAGGGAGACCCAGTACTTC. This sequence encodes CASSLKRGRETQYF.

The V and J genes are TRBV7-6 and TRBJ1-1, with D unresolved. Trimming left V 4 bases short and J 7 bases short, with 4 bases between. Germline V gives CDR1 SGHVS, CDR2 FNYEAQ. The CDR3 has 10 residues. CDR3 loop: CASSSNEAFF. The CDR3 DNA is TGTGCCAGCAGCTCGAATGAAGCTTTCTTT.

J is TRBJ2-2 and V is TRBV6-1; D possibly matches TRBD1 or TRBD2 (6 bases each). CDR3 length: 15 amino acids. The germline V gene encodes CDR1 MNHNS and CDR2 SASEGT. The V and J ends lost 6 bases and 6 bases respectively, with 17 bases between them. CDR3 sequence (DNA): TGTGCCAGCAGAGGAAGGGGGGCCGGGGCCGGGGAGCTGTTTTTT. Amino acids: CASRGRGAGAGELFF.

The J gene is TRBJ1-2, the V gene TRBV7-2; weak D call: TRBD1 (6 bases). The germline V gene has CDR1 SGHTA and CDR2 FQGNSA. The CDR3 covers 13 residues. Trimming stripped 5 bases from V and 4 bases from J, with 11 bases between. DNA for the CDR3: TGTGCCAGCAGCAACAGGGTGGGCTATGGCTACACCTTC. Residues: CASSNRVGYGYTF.

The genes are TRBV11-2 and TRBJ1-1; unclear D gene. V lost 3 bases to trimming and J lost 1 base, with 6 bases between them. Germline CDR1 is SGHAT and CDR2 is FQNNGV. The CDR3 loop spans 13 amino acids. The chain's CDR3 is CASSFTENTEAFF. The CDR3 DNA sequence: TGTGCCAGCAGCTTCACGGAGAACACTGAAGCTTTCTTT. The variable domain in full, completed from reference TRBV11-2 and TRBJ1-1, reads EAGVAQSPRYKIIEKRQSVAFWCNPISGHATLYWYQQILGQGPKLLIQFQNNGVVDDSQLPKDRFSAERLKGVDSTLKIQPAKLEDSAVYLCASSFTENTEAFFGQGTRLTVV.